The 8 T cell receptor beta chains in this list originate from one sample, sequenced in a study of blood T cell repertoires in COVID-19. Here immunoSEQ multiplex PCR was the method, and the copy in TCRdb shows in-frame clones only, minus some. This table holds about 300,000 clones, more than 70% found once. Sequencing was carried out using peripheral blood. The receptors shown here come from a woman in her twenties or thirties who had recovered from COVID-19.

In its sample, this clone was seen a few times. The chain couples TRBV24-1 to TRBJ2-7; possible D gene TRBD2, 5 bases. Per germline, CDR1 KGHDR and CDR2 SFDVKD. This CDR3 region has 13 residues. V was clipped by 5 bases and J by 3 bases, with 10 bases between them. CDR3 in DNA: TGTGCCACCAGTGTCCCGGGGTACTACGAGCAGTACTTC. This codes for CATSVPGYYEQYF.

This clone was counted a few times. This sequence joins TRBV5-1 and TRBJ1-2; 9 nucleotides align to TRBD1. Germline values: CDR1 SGHRS, CDR2 YFSETQ. CDR3 length equals 15 residues. V trimming: 7 bases; J trimming: 2 bases; junction bases outside the gene matches: 9. CDR3: CASGDREKSNYGYTF. The DNA of the CDR3 is TGCGCCAGCGGGGACAGGGAAAAATCGAACTATGGCTACACCTTC.

The V call is TRBV19, the J call TRBJ2-7; no clear D gene. This CDR3 is 13 amino acids long. Trimming pared 5 bases from V and 2 bases from J, leaving 10 bases between. Germline V CDR1 and CDR2: LNHDA, SQIVND (reference sequence). The CDR3 spells CASSGMGPYEQYF. The CDR3 DNA follows: TGTGCCAGTAGTGGAATGGGCCCCTACGAGCAGTACTTC. The variable domain in full, with the rest retrieved from reference TRBV19 and TRBJ2-7, is DGGITQSPKYLFRKEGQNVTLSCEQNLNHDAMYWYRQDPGQGLRLIYYSQIVNDFQKGDIAEGYSVSREKKESFPLTVTSAQKNPTAFYLCASSGMGPYEQYFGPGTRLTVT.

This chain joins TRBV6-5 and TRBJ2-7, with 11 positions matching TRBD2. From germline, CDR1 is MNHEY and CDR2 SVGAGI. With V trimmed by 6 bases and J by 2 bases, 6 bases remained unmatched. The CDR3 is made up of 15 amino acids. The chain's CDR3 is CASRPSGGTTYEQYF. CDR3 in DNA: TGTGCCAGCAGGCCTAGCGGGGGGACGACCTACGAGCAGTACTTC.

J is TRBJ2-5 and V is TRBV10-3; 8 bases match TRBD2. Germline trimming cut 6 bases from V and 4 bases from J; bases unmatched to any gene: 10. The germline CDR1 and CDR2 sequences are ENHRY and SYGVKD. The CDR3 sequence is 15 residues long. The CDR3 sequence is CAIRGERGSGETQYF. The CDR3, as DNA: TGTGCCATCAGGGGAGAGCGGGGGAGTGGAGAGACCCAGTACTTC.

CDR3 protein: CASSDLRAGNYGYTF. For the CDR3, the DNA is TGTGCCAGCAGTGATCTGAGGGCGGGGAACTATGGCTACACCTTC. The chain is built from TRBV2 and TRBJ1-2; no clear D. This CDR3 region has 15 residues. V was shortened by 3 bases and J by 2 bases, with 13 bases between the two germline ends. Germline lookup yields CDR1 SNHLY and CDR2 FYNNEI. The whole variable domain, remainder taken from reference TRBV2 and TRBJ1-2, is EPEVTQTPSHQVTQMGQEVILRCVPISNHLYFYWYRQILGQKVEFLVSFYNNEISEKSEIFDDQFSVERPDGSNFTLKIRSTKLEDSAMYFCASSDLRAGNYGYTFGSGTRLTVV.

The V gene is TRBV2, the J gene TRBJ1-2, with TRBD1 matching 9 bases. In germline, CDR1 is SNHLY, CDR2 FYNNEI. V lost 5 bases to trimming and J lost 5 bases; unmatched junction nucleotides: 12. The length of the CDR3 is 16 residues. The CDR3 is CASSPSTGGGWYGYTF. The CDR3 DNA is TGTGCCAGCAGTCCCTCGACAGGGGGAGGATGGTATGGCTACACCTTC.

This chain joins TRBV18 and TRBJ1-1; D is unresolved. Germline V gives CDR1 KGHSH, CDR2 LQKENI. The CDR3 totals 15 residues. V was clipped by 5 bases and J by 1 base, with 14 bases between them. The DNA for the CDR3 is TGTGCCAGCTCAAAGTACCCGGTCGGGAACACTGAAGCTTTCTTT. This gives the protein CASSKYPVGNTEAFF.